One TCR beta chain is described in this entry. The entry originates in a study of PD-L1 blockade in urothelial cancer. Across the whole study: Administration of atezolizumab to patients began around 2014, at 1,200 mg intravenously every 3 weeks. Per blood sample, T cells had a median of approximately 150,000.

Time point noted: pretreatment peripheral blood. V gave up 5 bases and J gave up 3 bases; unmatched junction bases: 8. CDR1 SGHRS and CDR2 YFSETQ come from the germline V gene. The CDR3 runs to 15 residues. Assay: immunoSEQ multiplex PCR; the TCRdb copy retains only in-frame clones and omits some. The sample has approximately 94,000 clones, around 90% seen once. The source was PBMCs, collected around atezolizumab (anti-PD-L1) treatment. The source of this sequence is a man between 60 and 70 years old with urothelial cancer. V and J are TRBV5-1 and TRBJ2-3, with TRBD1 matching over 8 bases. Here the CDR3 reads CASSSGQGETDTQYF. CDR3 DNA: TGCGCCAGCAGTTCTGGACAGGGAGAGACAGATACGCAGTATTTT.